This T cell receptor beta chain was profiled in a study of molecular identifiers for immune sequencing clone quantification. Study-wide results and limits: Same-barcode identical TCR molecules could make highly expanded clones look smaller than they are. Effector cells had over 98% of their molecules in clones above 20 RNA copies, while naive cells had under 1%.

Turning to this clonotype: Its antigen remains unidentified.

Every naive CD8 library was made from between about 17,000 and 1,100,000 sorted cells with 10%, 30% or 50% RNA. Trimming took 5 bases from V and 3 from J; bases not matched to a gene: 8. The CDR3 loop spans 15 amino acids. Germline V gene data show CDR1 as MNHEY and CDR2 as SMNVEV (reference sequence). TCRdb redid the calling of the PCR reads with MiXCR, one entry per CDR3 protein. The repertoire holds under 650,000 distinct CDR3 sequences, nearly 20% seen once, with 0.85% in the top ten. The gene calls are TRBV27 and TRBJ2-7, with 9 positions matching TRBD1. This clonotype was obtained from a human donor in good health. Some libraries in this study had Jurkat cell RNA spiked in. Sequenced input: naive CD8+ T cells from blood, with Jurkat cell RNA spiked in. Specified subset: FACS-sorted CD8+CD4-CCR7+CD45RA+ naive T cells. CDR3 loop: CASSPGTGWDYEQYF. Written as DNA, the CDR3 is TGTGCCAGCAGTCCCGGGACAGGGTGGGACTACGAGCAGTACTTC.